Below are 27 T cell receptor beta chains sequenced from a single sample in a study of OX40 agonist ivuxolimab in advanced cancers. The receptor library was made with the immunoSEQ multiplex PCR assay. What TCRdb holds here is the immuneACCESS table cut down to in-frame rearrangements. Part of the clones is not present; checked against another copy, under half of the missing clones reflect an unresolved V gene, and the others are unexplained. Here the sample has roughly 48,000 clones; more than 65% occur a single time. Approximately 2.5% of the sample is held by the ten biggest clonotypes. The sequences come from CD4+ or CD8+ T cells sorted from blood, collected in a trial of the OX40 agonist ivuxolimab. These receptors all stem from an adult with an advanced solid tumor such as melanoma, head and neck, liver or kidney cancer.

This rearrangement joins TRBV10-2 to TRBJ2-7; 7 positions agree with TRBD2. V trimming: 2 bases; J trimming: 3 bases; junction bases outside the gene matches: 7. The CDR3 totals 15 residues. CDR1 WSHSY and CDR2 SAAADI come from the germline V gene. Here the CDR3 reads CASSETSSGYYEQYF. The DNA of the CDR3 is TGCGCCAGCAGTGAGACGTCTAGCGGATACTACGAGCAGTACTTC.

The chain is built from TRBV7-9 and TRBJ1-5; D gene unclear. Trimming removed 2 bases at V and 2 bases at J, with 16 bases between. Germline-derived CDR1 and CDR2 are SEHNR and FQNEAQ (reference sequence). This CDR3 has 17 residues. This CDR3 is CASSLQGGPSGNQPQHF. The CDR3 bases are TGTGCCAGCAGCTTACAAGGCGGGCCTAGTGGCAATCAGCCCCAGCATTTT.

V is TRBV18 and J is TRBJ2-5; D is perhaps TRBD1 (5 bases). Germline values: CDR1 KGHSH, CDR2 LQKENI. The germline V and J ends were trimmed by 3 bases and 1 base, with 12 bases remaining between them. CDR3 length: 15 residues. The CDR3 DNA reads TGTGCCAGCTCACCTGAATCAGGGTTCCAAGAGACCCAGTACTTC. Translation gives CASSPESGFQETQYF.

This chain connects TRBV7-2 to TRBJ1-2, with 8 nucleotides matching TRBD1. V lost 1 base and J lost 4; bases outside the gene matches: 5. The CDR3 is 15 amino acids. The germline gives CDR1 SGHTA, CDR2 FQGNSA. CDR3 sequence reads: CASSLGQGAVYGYTF. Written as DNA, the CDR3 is TGTGCCAGCAGCTTAGGGCAGGGGGCAGTCTATGGCTACACCTTC.

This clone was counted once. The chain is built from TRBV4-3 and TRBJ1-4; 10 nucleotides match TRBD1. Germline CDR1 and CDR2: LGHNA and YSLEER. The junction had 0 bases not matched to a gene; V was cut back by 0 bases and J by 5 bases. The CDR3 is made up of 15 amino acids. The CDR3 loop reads CASSQEGQGNEKLFF. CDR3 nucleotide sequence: TGCGCCAGCAGCCAAGAGGGACAGGGGAATGAAAAACTGTTTTTT.

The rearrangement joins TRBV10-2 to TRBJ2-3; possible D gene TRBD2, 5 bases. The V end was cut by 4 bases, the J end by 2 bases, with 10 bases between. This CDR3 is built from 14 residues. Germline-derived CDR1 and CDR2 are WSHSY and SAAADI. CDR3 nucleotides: TGCGCCAGCAGTGCGGGGAGACACACAGATACGCAGTATTTT. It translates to CASSAGRHTDTQYF.

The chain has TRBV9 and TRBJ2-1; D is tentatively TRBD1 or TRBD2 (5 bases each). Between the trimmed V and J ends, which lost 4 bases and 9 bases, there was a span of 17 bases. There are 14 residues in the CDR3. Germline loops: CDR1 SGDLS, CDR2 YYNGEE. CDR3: CASSPSPGGGEQFF. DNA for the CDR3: TGTGCCAGCAGCCCCTCCCCTGGTGGGGGTGAGCAGTTCTTC.

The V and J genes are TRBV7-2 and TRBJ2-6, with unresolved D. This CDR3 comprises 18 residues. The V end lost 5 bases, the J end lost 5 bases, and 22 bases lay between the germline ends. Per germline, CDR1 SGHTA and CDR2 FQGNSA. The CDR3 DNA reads TGTGCCAGCAGCGAAAATTACAGCTCACAAAGTCGGGCCAACGTCCTGACTTTC. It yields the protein CASSENYSSQSRANVLTF.

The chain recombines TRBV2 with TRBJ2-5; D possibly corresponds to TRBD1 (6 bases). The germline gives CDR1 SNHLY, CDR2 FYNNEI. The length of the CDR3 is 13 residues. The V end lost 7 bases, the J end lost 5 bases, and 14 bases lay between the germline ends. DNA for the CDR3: TGTGCCAGCATCCTAAGTCAGGGGGAGACCCAGTACTTC. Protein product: CASILSQGETQYF.

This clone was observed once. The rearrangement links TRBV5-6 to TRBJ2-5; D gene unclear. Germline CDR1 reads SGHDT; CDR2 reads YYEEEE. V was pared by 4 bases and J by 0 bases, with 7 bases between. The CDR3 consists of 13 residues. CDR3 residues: CASSPFNQETQYF. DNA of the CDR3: TGTGCCAGCAGCCCTTTCAACCAAGAGACCCAGTACTTC.

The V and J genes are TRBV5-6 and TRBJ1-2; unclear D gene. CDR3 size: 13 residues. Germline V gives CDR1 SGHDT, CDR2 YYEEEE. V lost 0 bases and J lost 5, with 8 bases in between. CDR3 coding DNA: TGTGCCAGCAGCTTGGGGAGTAGATATGGCTACACCTTC. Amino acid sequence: CASSLGSRYGYTF.

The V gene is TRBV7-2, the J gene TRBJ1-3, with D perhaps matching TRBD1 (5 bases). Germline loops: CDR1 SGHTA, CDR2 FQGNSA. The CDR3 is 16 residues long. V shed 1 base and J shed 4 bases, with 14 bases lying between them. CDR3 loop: CASSLGIPTVGNTIYF. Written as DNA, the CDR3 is TGTGCCAGCAGCTTAGGTATCCCGACAGTCGGAAACACCATATATTTT.

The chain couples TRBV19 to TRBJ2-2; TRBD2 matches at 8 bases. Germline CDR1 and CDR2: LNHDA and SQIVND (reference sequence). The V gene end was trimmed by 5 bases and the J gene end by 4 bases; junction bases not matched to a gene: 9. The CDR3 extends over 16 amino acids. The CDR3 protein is CASSATGGPPTGELFF. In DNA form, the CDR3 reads TGTGCCAGTAGTGCAACGGGGGGGCCCCCCACCGGGGAGCTGTTTTTT.

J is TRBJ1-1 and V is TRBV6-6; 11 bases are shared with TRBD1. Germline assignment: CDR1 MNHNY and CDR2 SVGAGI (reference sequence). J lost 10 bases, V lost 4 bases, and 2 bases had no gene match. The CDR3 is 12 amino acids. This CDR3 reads CASSSDRGLAFF. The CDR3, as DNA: TGTGCCAGCAGTTCGGACAGGGGGCTAGCTTTCTTT.

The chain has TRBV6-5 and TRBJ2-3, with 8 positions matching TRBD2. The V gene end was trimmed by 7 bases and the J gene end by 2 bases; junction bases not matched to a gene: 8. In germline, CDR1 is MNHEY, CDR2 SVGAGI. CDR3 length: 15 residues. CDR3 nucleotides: TGTGCCAGCAAAGAGCGGGGGCCACACACAGATACGCAGTATTTT. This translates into CASKERGPHTDTQYF.

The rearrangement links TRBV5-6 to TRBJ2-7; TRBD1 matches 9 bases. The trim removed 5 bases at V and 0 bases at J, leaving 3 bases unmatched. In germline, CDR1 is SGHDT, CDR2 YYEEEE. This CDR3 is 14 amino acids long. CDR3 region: CASRYRGPSYEQYF. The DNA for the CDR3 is TGTGCCAGCAGGTACAGGGGGCCCTCCTACGAGCAGTACTTC.

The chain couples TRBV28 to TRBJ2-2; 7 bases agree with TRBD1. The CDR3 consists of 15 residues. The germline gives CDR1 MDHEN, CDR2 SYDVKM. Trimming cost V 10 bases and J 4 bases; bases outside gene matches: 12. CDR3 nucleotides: TGTGCCATCCCCTCCGGGACAGATGCCACCGGGGAGCTGTTTTTT. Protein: CAIPSGTDATGELFF.

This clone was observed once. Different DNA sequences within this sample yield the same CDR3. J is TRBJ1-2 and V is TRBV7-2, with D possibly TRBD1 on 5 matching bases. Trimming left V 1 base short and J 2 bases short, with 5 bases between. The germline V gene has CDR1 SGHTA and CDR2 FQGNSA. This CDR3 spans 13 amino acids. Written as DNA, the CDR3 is TGTGCCAGCAGCTTAGGGGGGAACTATGGCTACACCTTC. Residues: CASSLGGNYGYTF.

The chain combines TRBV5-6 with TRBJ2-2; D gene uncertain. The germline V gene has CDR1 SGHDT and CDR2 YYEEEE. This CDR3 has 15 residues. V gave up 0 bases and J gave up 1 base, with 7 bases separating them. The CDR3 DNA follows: TGTGCCAGCAGCTTGGTAACGGTGAACACCGGGGAGCTGTTTTTT. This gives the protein CASSLVTVNTGELFF. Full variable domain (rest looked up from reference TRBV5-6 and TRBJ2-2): DAGVTQSPTHLIKTRGQQVTLRCSPKSGHDTVSWYQQALGQGPQFIFQYYEEEERQRGNFPDRFSGHQFPNYSSELNVNALLLGDSALYLCASSLVTVNTGELFFGEGSRLTVL.

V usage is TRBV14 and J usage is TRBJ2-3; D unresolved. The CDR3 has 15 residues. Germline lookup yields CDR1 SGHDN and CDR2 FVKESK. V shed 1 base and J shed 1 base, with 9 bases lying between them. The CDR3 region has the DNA TGTGCCAGCAGCCAAGGAGCTAAGGGCACAGATACGCAGTATTTT. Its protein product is CASSQGAKGTDTQYF.

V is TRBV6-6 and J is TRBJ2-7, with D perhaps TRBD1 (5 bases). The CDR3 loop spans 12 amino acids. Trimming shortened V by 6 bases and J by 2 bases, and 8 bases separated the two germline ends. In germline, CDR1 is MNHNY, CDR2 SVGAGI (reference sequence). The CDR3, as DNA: TGTGCCAGCAGGGACACCACCTACGAGCAGTACTTC. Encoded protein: CASRDTTYEQYF.

The CDR3 DNA reads as TGTGCCAGCTTCTGGCGGGAGGGAGGCGGGACCCAGTACTTC. This translates into CASFWREGGGTQYF. The chain uses TRBV2 and TRBJ2-5, with 9 nucleotides matching TRBD2. J lost 7 bases, V lost 8 bases, and 11 bases had no gene match. CDR1 SNHLY and CDR2 FYNNEI come from the germline V gene. The CDR3 loop spans 14 amino acids.

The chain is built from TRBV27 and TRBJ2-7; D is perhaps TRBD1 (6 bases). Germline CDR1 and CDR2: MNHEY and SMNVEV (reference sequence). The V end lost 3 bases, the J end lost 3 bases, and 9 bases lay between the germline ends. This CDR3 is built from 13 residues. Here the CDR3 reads CASSLIGGYEQYF. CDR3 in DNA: TGTGCCAGCAGTTTGATAGGGGGCTACGAGCAGTACTTC.

The chain's CDR3 is CASSLGSGVNGNTIYF. The DNA for the CDR3 is TGTGCCAGCAGCTTAGGGTCAGGGGTGAATGGAAACACCATATATTTT. The chain carries TRBV11-2 and TRBJ1-3; possibly TRBD1 for D (6 bases). The CDR3 is made up of 16 amino acids. The V end was cut by 1 base, the J end by 3 bases, with 13 bases between. CDR1 and CDR2 (germline): SGHAT, FQNNGV.

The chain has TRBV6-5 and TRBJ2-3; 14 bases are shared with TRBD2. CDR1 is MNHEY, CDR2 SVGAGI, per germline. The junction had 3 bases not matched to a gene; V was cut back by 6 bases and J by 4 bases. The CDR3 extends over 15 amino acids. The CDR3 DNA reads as TGTGCCAGCAGGGGGGGACTAGCGGGAGCAGATACGCAGTATTTT. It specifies CASRGGLAGADTQYF.

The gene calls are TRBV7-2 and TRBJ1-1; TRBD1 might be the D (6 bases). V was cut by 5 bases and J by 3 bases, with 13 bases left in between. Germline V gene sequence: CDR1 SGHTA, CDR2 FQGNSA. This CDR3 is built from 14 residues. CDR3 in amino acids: CASSRDIFYTEAFF. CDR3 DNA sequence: TGTGCCAGCAGCCGGGACATATTTTACACTGAAGCTTTCTTT.

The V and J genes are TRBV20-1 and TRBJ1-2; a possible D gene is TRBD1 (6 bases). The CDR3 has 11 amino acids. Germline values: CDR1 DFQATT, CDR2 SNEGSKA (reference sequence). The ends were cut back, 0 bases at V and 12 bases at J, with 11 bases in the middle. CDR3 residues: CSARDDPGDTF. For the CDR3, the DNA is TGCAGTGCTAGAGATGATCCAGGGGACACCTTC.